This T cell receptor (beta chain) was captured in a study of CD8 T cells in Susac syndrome. Random hexamers were used to reverse transcribe the RNA input (about 0.5 to 1 ug). The immunoSEQ assay covered 54 Vbeta and 13 Jbeta segments for CDR3. Via MiXCR, TCRdb re-called the immunoSEQ multiplex PCR reads, giving one row per CDR3 protein. The sample records about 130,000 distinct CDR3 sequences, 91% being singletons. Germline CDR1 and CDR2: SGHTS and YDEGEE. This CDR3 is 12 amino acids long. V was cut by 6 bases and J by 3 bases, with 9 bases left in between. Blood CD8+ and CD4+ T cells underwent high-throughput TCR beta sequencing.

The specimen sequenced was CD8+ T cells from PBMCs. The clonotype comes from a human donor with multiple sclerosis. The chain carries TRBV5-8 and TRBJ1-1; D remains unclear. The CDR3 DNA reads as TGTGCCAGCAAGGAGGGCCACACTGAAGCTTTCTTT. Amino acids: CASKEGHTEAFF.